These T cell receptor beta chains were read from a single sample in a study of T cell responses to AZD1222 COVID-19 vaccine. Here immunoSEQ multiplex PCR was the method, and the copy in TCRdb shows in-frame clones only, minus some. The sample consists of around 110,000 clones, roughly 91% of them appearing once. This material consisted of peripheral blood, taken 28 days after the second AZD1222 dose. Receptors were obtained from an adult who received the AZD1222 COVID-19 vaccine. The CDR3 runs from the conserved cysteine through the conserved F or W. Each record gives: clone size, D gene, V gene, J gene, CDR3 DNA, CDR3 protein. The D gene is left open where the match is weak. Part of the rows lack a size; the others show once, few, many or a class for expanded clones.

clone size: -; D gene: -; V gene: TRBV5-1; J gene: TRBJ1-1; CDR3 DNA: TGCGCCAGCAGCTTGGTCCCGACAACCATGAACACTGAAGCTTTCTTT; CDR3 protein: CASSLVPTTMNTEAFF
clone size: -; D gene: -; V gene: TRBV4-1; J gene: TRBJ1-5; CDR3 DNA: TGCGCCAGCAGCCAAGGGGTAAGCAATCAGCCCCAGCATTTT; CDR3 protein: CASSQGVSNQPQHF
clone size: -; D gene: -; V gene: TRBV18; J gene: TRBJ2-1; CDR3 DNA: TGTGCCAGCTCACAGGGCCTGAATGAGCAGTTCTTC; CDR3 protein: CASSQGLNEQFF
clone size: -; D gene: TRBD1; V gene: TRBV27; J gene: TRBJ1-5; CDR3 DNA: TGTGCCAGCAGTCCTCGACAGGGGGGCAATCAGCCCCAGCATTTT; CDR3 protein: CASSPRQGGNQPQHF
clone size: -; D gene: TRBD1; V gene: TRBV19; J gene: TRBJ1-6; CDR3 DNA: TGTGCCAGTAGTATGTTCCAGGGGGTTTACGATTCACCCCTCCACTTT; CDR3 protein: CASSMFQGVYDSPLHF
clone size: -; D gene: -; V gene: TRBV7-2; J gene: TRBJ2-2; CDR3 DNA: TGTGCCAGCAGCTTAGCCCGGCCGACCGGGGAGCTGTTTTTT; CDR3 protein: CASSLARPTGELFF
clone size: -; D gene: -; V gene: TRBV12-3/TRBV12-4; J gene: TRBJ2-3; CDR3 DNA: TGTGCCAGCAGTTTAGACAGGCCAGATACGCAGTATTTT; CDR3 protein: CASSLDRPDTQYF
clone size: -; D gene: -; V gene: TRBV7-7; J gene: TRBJ2-3; CDR3 DNA: TGTGCTAGCAGCTTAGCAGGGCAGGGCACAGATACGCAGTATTTT; CDR3 protein: CASSLAGQGTDTQYF
clone size: -; D gene: TRBD1; V gene: TRBV18; J gene: TRBJ2-3; CDR3 DNA: TGTGCCAGCTCACCGCGGACAGGGGGGACAGATACGCAGTATTTT; CDR3 protein: CASSPRTGGTDTQYF
clone size: -; D gene: -; V gene: TRBV12-3/TRBV12-4; J gene: TRBJ1-1; CDR3 DNA: TGTGCCAGCAAAGGAAACACTGAAGCTTTCTTT; CDR3 protein: CASKGNTEAFF
clone size: -; D gene: -; V gene: TRBV10-3; J gene: TRBJ2-7; CDR3 DNA: TGTGCCATCAGTGAACGAGACGAGCAGTACTTC; CDR3 protein: CAISERDEQYF
clone size: -; D gene: -; V gene: TRBV7-2; J gene: TRBJ1-2; CDR3 DNA: TGTGCCAGCAGCCCAGACAGTTCCTCTAACTATGGCTACACCTTC; CDR3 protein: CASSPDSSSNYGYTF
clone size: -; D gene: TRBD2; V gene: TRBV5-4; J gene: TRBJ2-1; CDR3 DNA: TGTGCCAGCAGCCGAAGGGGAGCGGGGGACTACAATGAGCAGTTCTTC; CDR3 protein: CASSRRGAGDYNEQFF
clone size: -; D gene: TRBD1; V gene: TRBV29-1; J gene: TRBJ1-1; CDR3 DNA: TGCAGCGTCCGACGACCGGGACAGGGGGCTGCTGAAGCTTTCTTT; CDR3 protein: CSVRRPGQGAAEAFF
clone size: -; D gene: -; V gene: TRBV24-1; J gene: TRBJ1-2; CDR3 DNA: TGTGCCGCCCACCTGGCGTCATTGGTTTCTCGGAACTATGGCTACACCTTC; CDR3 protein: CAAHLASLVSRNYGYTF
clone size: -; D gene: TRBD2; V gene: TRBV28; J gene: TRBJ2-5; CDR3 DNA: TGTGCCAGCAGTTTAACGGGACTAGCGGGGGTCAAGGGAGAGACCCAGTACTTC; CDR3 protein: CASSLTGLAGVKGETQYF
clone size: -; D gene: -; V gene: TRBV5-1; J gene: TRBJ2-2; CDR3 DNA: TGCGCCAGCAGCTTGGCTGGGGAGCTGTTTTTT; CDR3 protein: CASSLAGELFF
clone size: -; D gene: -; V gene: TRBV19; J gene: TRBJ1-1; CDR3 DNA: TGTGCCAGTAGTTGGTCGGGGATCAACACTGAAGCTTTCTTT; CDR3 protein: CASSWSGINTEAFF
clone size: -; D gene: TRBD1; V gene: TRBV18; J gene: TRBJ2-1; CDR3 DNA: TGTGCCAGCTCACCCTCCGGGACAGGGTATGGTGAGCAGTTCTTC; CDR3 protein: CASSPSGTGYGEQFF
clone size: -; D gene: -; V gene: TRBV3-1/TRBV3-2; J gene: TRBJ1-4; CDR3 DNA: TGTGCCAGCAGCCTAAGCATTGGGGGAGGGGCCAATGAAAAACTGTTTTTT; CDR3 protein: CASSLSIGGGANEKLFF
clone size: few; D gene: TRBD1; V gene: TRBV10-2; J gene: TRBJ1-2; CDR3 DNA: TGCGCCAGCCAACATGGGACAGGGGGTGATGGCTACACCTTC; CDR3 protein: CASQHGTGGDGYTF
clone size: -; D gene: -; V gene: TRBV28; J gene: TRBJ1-5; CDR3 DNA: TGTGCCAGCACCCTCCAGGGGCGAGGGAGGAATCAGCCCCAGCATTTT; CDR3 protein: CASTLQGRGRNQPQHF
clone size: -; D gene: -; V gene: TRBV7-8; J gene: TRBJ1-3; CDR3 DNA: TGTGCCAGCAGCTTCGAAGGGGTTGGAAACACCATATATTTT; CDR3 protein: CASSFEGVGNTIYF
clone size: -; D gene: TRBD1; V gene: TRBV4-1; J gene: TRBJ1-2; CDR3 DNA: TGCGCCAGCAGCCAAGTAGACAGGGACGGCTACACCTTC; CDR3 protein: CASSQVDRDGYTF
clone size: -; D gene: TRBD1; V gene: TRBV7-2; J gene: TRBJ2-5; CDR3 DNA: TGTGCCAGCACCCCGTTAGGGACAGGGGGGACCCAGTACTTC; CDR3 protein: CASTPLGTGGTQYF
clone size: -; D gene: TRBD2; V gene: TRBV20-1; J gene: TRBJ2-7; CDR3 DNA: TGCAGTGCTAGTGCGGGGGATTCCTACGAGCAGTACTTC; CDR3 protein: CSASAGDSYEQYF
clone size: -; D gene: TRBD2; V gene: TRBV9; J gene: TRBJ2-5; CDR3 DNA: TGTGCCAGCAGCGTAGGGGTAGCGGGGGGCCAAGAGACCCAGTACTTC; CDR3 protein: CASSVGVAGGQETQYF
clone size: -; D gene: -; V gene: TRBV4-3; J gene: TRBJ2-1; CDR3 DNA: TGCGCCAGCAGCCAAGAGTCATGGGGTGAGCAGTTCTTC; CDR3 protein: CASSQESWGEQFF
clone size: -; D gene: -; V gene: TRBV7-9; J gene: TRBJ1-1; CDR3 DNA: TGTGCCACCAGGCTTGGGCAGCGAGCTTTCTTT; CDR3 protein: CATRLGQRAFF
clone size: -; D gene: -; V gene: TRBV7-2; J gene: TRBJ2-5; CDR3 DNA: TGTGCCAGCAGCCCCCGAGACCTGACAGGCCAAGAGACCCAGTACTTC; CDR3 protein: CASSPRDLTGQETQYF
clone size: -; D gene: -; V gene: TRBV9; J gene: TRBJ1-5; CDR3 DNA: TGTGCCAGCAGCGCCGACAGAAATCAGCCCCAGCATTTT; CDR3 protein: CASSADRNQPQHF
clone size: -; D gene: -; V gene: TRBV16; J gene: TRBJ1-1; CDR3 DNA: TGTGCCAGCAGCCAAGGGGCCCCCCGAGTGAACACTGAAGCTTTCTTT; CDR3 protein: CASSQGAPRVNTEAFF
clone size: -; D gene: TRBD1; V gene: TRBV18; J gene: TRBJ1-4; CDR3 DNA: TGTGCCAGCTCACCGGGACAGGGTGAAAAACTGTTTTTT; CDR3 protein: CASSPGQGEKLFF
clone size: -; D gene: -; V gene: TRBV6-5; J gene: TRBJ2-7; CDR3 DNA: TGTGCCAGCAGTTACAGGGGACATCCCTACGAGCAGTACTTC; CDR3 protein: CASSYRGHPYEQYF
clone size: -; D gene: -; V gene: TRBV7-3; J gene: TRBJ1-1; CDR3 DNA: TGTGCCAGCAGCTTTGGACCTAGGGGACTCTCCGAAGCTTTCTTT; CDR3 protein: CASSFGPRGLSEAFF
clone size: -; D gene: TRBD1; V gene: TRBV18; J gene: TRBJ2-2; CDR3 DNA: TGTGCCAGCTCACCGGGACAGGGGAACACCGGGGAGCTGTTTTTT; CDR3 protein: CASSPGQGNTGELFF
clone size: -; D gene: -; V gene: TRBV6-1; J gene: TRBJ1-2; CDR3 DNA: TGTGCCAGCAGTGAAACTCGGATCTACACCTTC; CDR3 protein: CASSETRIYTF
clone size: -; D gene: -; V gene: TRBV25-1; J gene: TRBJ2-1; CDR3 DNA: TGTGCCAGTTGGCCGGGGACACCCGCGTATGAGCAGTTCTTC; CDR3 protein: CASWPGTPAYEQFF
clone size: -; D gene: TRBD1; V gene: TRBV5-1; J gene: TRBJ1-2; CDR3 DNA: TGCGCCAGCAGCTCGTCCGGGACAGGGTATGGCTACACCTTC; CDR3 protein: CASSSSGTGYGYTF
clone size: -; D gene: TRBD2; V gene: TRBV10-3; J gene: TRBJ2-7; CDR3 DNA: TGTGCCATCAGTGAGTTTCAGCGGGGGGCCTCCTACGAGCAGTACTTC; CDR3 protein: CAISEFQRGASYEQYF
clone size: -; D gene: -; V gene: TRBV7-2; J gene: TRBJ1-2; CDR3 DNA: TGTGCCAGCAGCTTTAGAGGGCAGCCCAACTATGGCTACACCTTC; CDR3 protein: CASSFRGQPNYGYTF
clone size: -; D gene: TRBD1; V gene: TRBV5-1; J gene: TRBJ2-2; CDR3 DNA: TGCGCCAGCAGCTTGGGGGACAGGGGCACGAACACCGGGGAGCTGTTTTTT; CDR3 protein: CASSLGDRGTNTGELFF
clone size: few; D gene: -; V gene: TRBV9; J gene: TRBJ2-7; CDR3 DNA: TGTGCCAGCAGCGTAGGACTTTCCGCGGCCGCGCAGTACTTC; CDR3 protein: CASSVGLSAAAQYF
clone size: -; D gene: -; V gene: TRBV7-2; J gene: TRBJ2-7; CDR3 DNA: TGTGCCAGCAGCGAGGCCAGCCCCTACGAGCAGTACTTC; CDR3 protein: CASSEASPYEQYF
clone size: -; D gene: -; V gene: TRBV18; J gene: TRBJ2-5; CDR3 DNA: TGTGCCAGCTCACCGGGAATGGGGTACCAAGAGACCCAGTACTTC; CDR3 protein: CASSPGMGYQETQYF
clone size: -; D gene: TRBD1; V gene: TRBV7-7; J gene: TRBJ2-7; CDR3 DNA: TGTGCTAGCAGCCCCGGGACAGGGTCAGGCGAGCAGTACTTC; CDR3 protein: CASSPGTGSGEQYF
clone size: once; D gene: TRBD1; V gene: TRBV2; J gene: TRBJ1-4; CDR3 DNA: TGTGCCAGCAGCACTCCTCCCGGGACAGGGATCCCCAAACTGTTTTTT; CDR3 protein: CASSTPPGTGIPKLFF
clone size: -; D gene: -; V gene: TRBV6-5; J gene: TRBJ2-7; CDR3 DNA: TGTGCCAGCAGTTACTCCAGGAGCTACTACGAGCAGTACTTC; CDR3 protein: CASSYSRSYYEQYF
clone size: -; D gene: -; V gene: TRBV7-2; J gene: TRBJ1-4; CDR3 DNA: TGTGCCAGCAGCTCCTCTGGGGAAAAACTGTTTTTT; CDR3 protein: CASSSSGEKLFF
clone size: -; D gene: -; V gene: TRBV4-3; J gene: TRBJ2-2; CDR3 DNA: TGCGCCAGCAGCCAAGGCACCACGAACGGGGAGCTGTTTTTT; CDR3 protein: CASSQGTTNGELFF
clone size: once; D gene: -; V gene: TRBV7-9; J gene: TRBJ2-1; CDR3 DNA: TGTGCCAGCAGCTTAGGGTGGCTGGATGAGCAGTTCTTC; CDR3 protein: CASSLGWLDEQFF
clone size: -; D gene: -; V gene: TRBV4-1; J gene: TRBJ2-7; CDR3 DNA: TGCGCCAGCAGCCAAGAAAGGCACTACGAGCAGTACTTC; CDR3 protein: CASSQERHYEQYF
clone size: once; D gene: TRBD1; V gene: TRBV11-2; J gene: TRBJ1-2; CDR3 DNA: TGTGCCAGCAGCGAGGGACAGGCCCTCGGCTATGGCTACACCTTC; CDR3 protein: CASSEGQALGYGYTF
clone size: -; D gene: -; V gene: TRBV7-9; J gene: TRBJ2-1; CDR3 DNA: TGTGCCAGCAGCTTAGTGTTGGGGGGCCCCTACAATGAGCAGTTCTTC; CDR3 protein: CASSLVLGGPYNEQFF
clone size: -; D gene: TRBD1; V gene: TRBV7-2; J gene: TRBJ1-1; CDR3 DNA: TGTGCCAGCAGCTTGGACAGGGAGGTCACTGAAGCTTTCTTT; CDR3 protein: CASSLDREVTEAFF
clone size: -; D gene: TRBD2; V gene: TRBV6-2/TRBV6-3; J gene: TRBJ2-5; CDR3 DNA: TGTGCCAGCAGTTACCTAAGACTAGCGGAACTAGAGACCCAGTACTTC; CDR3 protein: CASSYLRLAELETQYF
clone size: -; D gene: -; V gene: TRBV6-1; J gene: TRBJ1-2; CDR3 DNA: TGTGCCAGCAGTGAGGCAGAAGCTAACTATGGCTACACCTTC; CDR3 protein: CASSEAEANYGYTF
clone size: large; D gene: -; V gene: TRBV7-2; J gene: TRBJ2-7; CDR3 DNA: TGTGCCAGCAGCCTAACTCGGACTCATACCCCCTACGAGCAGTACTTC; CDR3 protein: CASSLTRTHTPYEQYF
clone size: -; D gene: -; V gene: TRBV4-1; J gene: TRBJ1-5; CDR3 DNA: TGCGCCAGCAGCCAAGATCCGCGGTTGGATAGCAATCAGCCCCAGCATTTT; CDR3 protein: CASSQDPRLDSNQPQHF
clone size: -; D gene: -; V gene: TRBV2; J gene: TRBJ1-5; CDR3 DNA: TGTGCCAGCAGTGCTACAGGGTATGAACAGCCCCAGCATTTT; CDR3 protein: CASSATGYEQPQHF